These T cell receptor beta chains were read from a single sample in a study of blood T cell repertoires in COVID-19. TCRdb keeps only in-frame clones here, not all; method: immunoSEQ multiplex PCR. In the table there are under 200,000 clones, about 85% of which are singletons. The sample comprised peripheral blood. These receptors all come from a woman aged 45 to 65 with COVID-19, enrolled during active disease. Each CDR3 is given with its conserved first and last residue. D genes are given only for firm matches. For some rows the clone size is stated as once, few or many, or as a class when expanded; others skip it.

abundance: .; j_gene: TRBJ2-5; d_gene: .; v_gene: TRBV10-2; CDR3aa: CASSEVQLAGLGTQYF; CDR3nt: TGCGCCAGCAGTGAAGTACAACTAGCCGGGTTGGGGACCCAGTACTTC
abundance: .; j_gene: TRBJ2-3; d_gene: TRBD2; v_gene: TRBV3-1/TRBV3-2; CDR3aa: CASSQWLAGGLDTDTQYF; CDR3nt: TGTGCCAGCAGCCAATGGTTGGCGGGGGGGCTTGACACAGATACGCAGTATTTT
abundance: .; j_gene: TRBJ2-5; d_gene: .; v_gene: TRBV19; CDR3aa: CASSIKETQYF; CDR3nt: TGTGCCAGTAGTATTAAAGAGACCCAGTACTTC
abundance: .; j_gene: TRBJ2-3; d_gene: .; v_gene: TRBV28; CDR3aa: CASSPDSTDTQYF; CDR3nt: TGTGCCAGCAGCCCTGACTCCACAGATACGCAGTATTTT
abundance: .; j_gene: TRBJ2-6; d_gene: .; v_gene: TRBV2; CDR3aa: CASTELERGANVLTF; CDR3nt: TGTGCCAGCACCGAACTGGAGCGAGGGGCCAACGTCCTGACTTTC
abundance: .; j_gene: TRBJ2-5; d_gene: TRBD1; v_gene: TRBV3-1/TRBV3-2; CDR3aa: CASSQGPGTAGEETQYF; CDR3nt: TGTGCCAGCAGCCAAGGGCCCGGGACAGCTGGAGAAGAGACCCAGTACTTC
abundance: .; j_gene: TRBJ1-1; d_gene: TRBD1; v_gene: TRBV5-1; CDR3aa: CASSGGQGASWYTEAFF; CDR3nt: TGCGCCAGCAGCGGCGGACAGGGGGCTAGTTGGTACACTGAAGCTTTCTTT
abundance: .; j_gene: TRBJ2-1; d_gene: .; v_gene: TRBV6-2/TRBV6-3; CDR3aa: CASSSWGGSYNEQFF; CDR3nt: TGTGCCAGCAGTTCATGGGGGGGCTCTTACAATGAGCAGTTCTTC
abundance: .; j_gene: TRBJ2-6; d_gene: .; v_gene: TRBV9; CDR3aa: CASSPRGQGNSGANVLTF; CDR3nt: TGTGCCAGCAGCCCGAGAGGGCAGGGGAACTCTGGGGCCAACGTCCTGACTTTC
abundance: .; j_gene: TRBJ1-1; d_gene: .; v_gene: TRBV10-3; CDR3aa: CAISEYLVGEAFF; CDR3nt: TGTGCCATCAGTGAGTATCTAGTTGGTGAAGCTTTCTTT
abundance: .; j_gene: TRBJ2-6; d_gene: .; v_gene: TRBV6-1; CDR3aa: CASSEGWVSSGANVLTF; CDR3nt: TGTGCCAGCAGTGAGGGCTGGGTGAGCTCTGGGGCCAACGTCCTGACTTTC
abundance: once; j_gene: TRBJ1-1; d_gene: TRBD1; v_gene: TRBV10-3; CDR3aa: CAIRFPGTGEAFF; CDR3nt: TGTGCCATCAGATTTCCGGGGACAGGGGAAGCTTTCTTT
abundance: .; j_gene: TRBJ1-1; d_gene: TRBD1; v_gene: TRBV5-4; CDR3aa: CASRISGGGTEAFF; CDR3nt: TGTGCCAGCAGGATCTCAGGGGGCGGCACTGAAGCTTTCTTT
abundance: .; j_gene: TRBJ2-2; d_gene: .; v_gene: TRBV29-1; CDR3aa: CSVEGHSNTGELFF; CDR3nt: TGCAGCGTTGAGGGGCATTCGAACACCGGGGAGCTGTTTTTT
abundance: .; j_gene: TRBJ2-7; d_gene: TRBD2; v_gene: TRBV7-2; CDR3aa: CASSFSGGDPYEQYF; CDR3nt: TGTGCCAGCAGCTTTAGCGGGGGGGACCCCTACGAGCAGTACTTC
abundance: .; j_gene: TRBJ2-7; d_gene: TRBD1; v_gene: TRBV6-5; CDR3aa: CASSRTGNSYEQYF; CDR3nt: TGTGCCAGCAGTCGGACAGGGAACTCCTACGAGCAGTACTTC
abundance: .; j_gene: TRBJ2-1; d_gene: .; v_gene: TRBV7-3; CDR3aa: CASSFNRDKVDEQFF; CDR3nt: TGTGCCAGCAGCTTTAATAGGGACAAAGTCGATGAGCAGTTCTTC
abundance: .; j_gene: TRBJ2-3; d_gene: TRBD2; v_gene: TRBV19; CDR3aa: CASSIGGGTDTQYF; CDR3nt: TGTGCCAGTAGTATCGGGGGGGGAACAGATACGCAGTATTTT
abundance: once; j_gene: TRBJ2-5; d_gene: .; v_gene: TRBV7-2; CDR3aa: CASSRPLGAQETQYF; CDR3nt: TGTGCCAGCAGCCGCCCTCTGGGGGCTCAAGAGACCCAGTACTTC
abundance: .; j_gene: TRBJ2-3; d_gene: TRBD1; v_gene: TRBV5-1; CDR3aa: CASSSQGQGASSDTQYF; CDR3nt: TGCGCCAGCAGCTCCCAAGGACAGGGGGCTAGTTCAGATACGCAGTATTTT
abundance: .; j_gene: TRBJ1-6; d_gene: .; v_gene: TRBV6-1; CDR3aa: CASSGDLSSYNSPLHF; CDR3nt: TGTGCCAGCAGTGGGGACTTAAGCTCCTATAATTCACCCCTCCACTTT
abundance: once; j_gene: TRBJ1-1; d_gene: .; v_gene: TRBV5-1; CDR3aa: CASSPRGLNTEAFF; CDR3nt: TGCGCCAGCAGCCCCAGGGGTTTGAACACTGAAGCTTTCTTT
abundance: .; j_gene: TRBJ2-5; d_gene: .; v_gene: TRBV19; CDR3aa: CASSIGGSSPETQYF; CDR3nt: TGTGCCAGTAGTATAGGCGGCTCGAGTCCGGAGACCCAGTACTTC
abundance: .; j_gene: TRBJ1-5; d_gene: .; v_gene: TRBV15; CDR3aa: CATSTPRDNPGRPQHF; CDR3nt: TGTGCCACCAGCACGCCCCGGGACAACCCTGGCCGGCCCCAGCATTTT
abundance: .; j_gene: TRBJ2-5; d_gene: .; v_gene: TRBV18; CDR3aa: CASSYNDPVAETQYF; CDR3nt: TGTGCCAGCTCGTACAACGACCCGGTAGCAGAGACCCAGTACTTC
abundance: .; j_gene: TRBJ2-3; d_gene: TRBD2; v_gene: TRBV9; CDR3aa: CASSVRASGAGDTQYF; CDR3nt: TGTGCCAGCAGCGTTAGGGCTAGCGGGGCGGGAGATACGCAGTATTTT
abundance: .; j_gene: TRBJ1-6; d_gene: TRBD1; v_gene: TRBV29-1; CDR3aa: CSVRQGDSPLHF; CDR3nt: TGCAGCGTAAGACAGGGCGACTCACCCCTCCACTTT
abundance: .; j_gene: TRBJ2-1; d_gene: TRBD1; v_gene: TRBV27; CDR3aa: CASRRGRGEQFF; CDR3nt: TGTGCCAGCAGGAGGGGGCGAGGTGAGCAGTTCTTC
abundance: .; j_gene: TRBJ2-7; d_gene: .; v_gene: TRBV7-9; CDR3aa: CASSSPSGRYF; CDR3nt: TGTGCCAGCAGCTCCCCCAGCGGCCGGTACTTC
abundance: few; j_gene: TRBJ2-5; d_gene: TRBD2; v_gene: TRBV7-7; CDR3aa: CASSRGRGGIQETQYF; CDR3nt: TGTGCCAGCAGCCGAGGGCGGGGGGGAATCCAAGAGACCCAGTACTTC
abundance: .; j_gene: TRBJ2-3; d_gene: TRBD1; v_gene: TRBV7-3; CDR3aa: CASSRGQSTDTQYF; CDR3nt: TGTGCCAGCAGCCGGGGACAGAGCACAGATACGCAGTATTTT
abundance: few; j_gene: TRBJ1-1; d_gene: .; v_gene: TRBV2; CDR3aa: CASRREGEAFF; CDR3nt: TGTGCCAGTCGACGGGAGGGTGAAGCTTTCTTT
abundance: once; j_gene: TRBJ2-1; d_gene: TRBD2; v_gene: TRBV11-2; CDR3aa: CASSLVASGGLAGQFF; CDR3nt: TGTGCCAGCAGCTTAGTGGCTAGCGGGGGTCTCGCCGGGCAGTTCTTC
abundance: .; j_gene: TRBJ1-6; d_gene: TRBD1; v_gene: TRBV30; CDR3aa: CAWKSRDRGQSPLHF; CDR3nt: TGTGCCTGGAAAAGCCGGGACAGAGGACAGTCACCCCTCCACTTT
abundance: .; j_gene: TRBJ2-3; d_gene: .; v_gene: TRBV28; CDR3aa: CASRGGGEDTQYF; CDR3nt: TGTGCCAGCAGGGGCGGGGGCGAAGATACGCAGTATTTT
abundance: few; j_gene: TRBJ2-7; d_gene: .; v_gene: TRBV5-6; CDR3aa: CASSLVYSTGQLSYEQYF; CDR3nt: TGTGCCAGCAGCTTGGTATATTCAACAGGCCAGCTCTCCTACGAGCAGTACTTC
abundance: .; j_gene: TRBJ2-2; d_gene: .; v_gene: TRBV19; CDR3aa: CASSIDVGGPANTGELFF; CDR3nt: TGTGCCAGTAGTATAGATGTCGGGGGGCCGGCGAACACCGGGGAGCTGTTTTTT
abundance: once; j_gene: TRBJ1-4; d_gene: TRBD1; v_gene: TRBV25-1; CDR3aa: CASSDYRVTGVYEKLFF; CDR3nt: TGTGCCAGCAGTGATTACCGAGTGACAGGGGTTTACGAAAAACTGTTTTTT
abundance: .; j_gene: TRBJ1-2; d_gene: .; v_gene: TRBV29-1; CDR3aa: CSVELQAPYGYTF; CDR3nt: TGCAGCGTTGAATTGCAGGCACCCTATGGCTACACCTTC
abundance: once; j_gene: TRBJ2-3; d_gene: TRBD2; v_gene: TRBV6-1; CDR3aa: CASSDSGGTDTQYF; CDR3nt: TGTGCCAGCAGTGACAGCGGGGGGACAGATACGCAGTATTTT
abundance: .; j_gene: TRBJ2-7; d_gene: TRBD1; v_gene: TRBV7-9; CDR3aa: CASSTHRDRGPYEQYF; CDR3nt: TGTGCCAGCAGCACCCACCGGGACAGGGGTCCCTACGAGCAGTACTTC
abundance: once; j_gene: TRBJ2-1; d_gene: .; v_gene: TRBV6-5; CDR3aa: CASSNARGANEQFF; CDR3nt: TGTGCCAGCAGTAACGCCAGGGGGGCCAATGAGCAGTTCTTC
abundance: .; j_gene: TRBJ2-7; d_gene: TRBD1; v_gene: TRBV6-6; CDR3aa: CAGSTGTGSYEQYF; CDR3nt: TGTGCCGGATCTACGGGGACAGGGTCCTACGAGCAGTACTTC
abundance: .; j_gene: TRBJ1-1; d_gene: .; v_gene: TRBV2; CDR3aa: CASDSENTEAFF; CDR3nt: TGTGCCAGCGACAGTGAAAACACTGAAGCTTTCTTT
abundance: few; j_gene: TRBJ2-7; d_gene: .; v_gene: TRBV5-4; CDR3aa: CASSLSRIHEQYF; CDR3nt: TGTGCCAGCAGCTTGTCCAGGATCCACGAGCAGTACTTC
abundance: .; j_gene: TRBJ1-6; d_gene: .; v_gene: TRBV5-7; CDR3aa: CASIPGNADGAYNSPLHF; CDR3nt: TGTGCCAGCATCCCCGGGAACGCGGATGGTGCCTATAATTCACCCCTCCACTTT
abundance: .; j_gene: TRBJ1-6; d_gene: .; v_gene: TRBV30; CDR3aa: CAWSVGGYNSPLHF; CDR3nt: TGTGCCTGGAGTGTCGGGGGCTATAATTCACCCCTCCACTTT
abundance: .; j_gene: TRBJ1-5; d_gene: .; v_gene: TRBV2; CDR3aa: CASRGEGNQPQHF; CDR3nt: TGTGCCAGCAGGGGAGAAGGCAATCAGCCCCAGCATTTT
abundance: .; j_gene: TRBJ2-5; d_gene: TRBD1; v_gene: TRBV14; CDR3aa: CASSPGQGSQETQYF; CDR3nt: TGTGCCAGCTCTCCGGGACAGGGGTCTCAAGAGACCCAGTACTTC
abundance: .; j_gene: TRBJ1-2; d_gene: TRBD1; v_gene: TRBV6-5; CDR3aa: CASSWTGRNYGYTF; CDR3nt: TGTGCCAGCAGTTGGACAGGGCGAAACTATGGCTACACCTTC
abundance: .; j_gene: TRBJ2-5; d_gene: .; v_gene: TRBV19; CDR3aa: CASSISGDSYQETQYF; CDR3nt: TGTGCCAGTAGTATATCGGGGGATTCGTACCAAGAGACCCAGTACTTC
abundance: .; j_gene: TRBJ2-3; d_gene: .; v_gene: TRBV5-1; CDR3aa: CASSLAEVTDTQYF; CDR3nt: TGCGCCAGCAGCTTGGCCGAGGTGACGGATACGCAGTATTTT
abundance: .; j_gene: TRBJ1-2; d_gene: .; v_gene: TRBV4-2; CDR3aa: CASSQETGNYGYTF; CDR3nt: TGTGCCAGCAGCCAAGAGACAGGAAACTATGGCTACACCTTC
abundance: .; j_gene: TRBJ1-2; d_gene: .; v_gene: TRBV6-5; CDR3aa: CASSRAASNYGYTF; CDR3nt: TGTGCCAGCAGTAGAGCCGCCTCTAACTATGGCTACACCTTC
abundance: .; j_gene: TRBJ1-5; d_gene: TRBD1; v_gene: TRBV6-5; CDR3aa: CASSLQGAVNQPQHF; CDR3nt: TGTGCCAGCAGCCTACAGGGGGCAGTGAATCAGCCCCAGCATTTT
abundance: .; j_gene: TRBJ2-5; d_gene: TRBD2; v_gene: TRBV7-2; CDR3aa: CASSFGGGARETQYF; CDR3nt: TGTGCCAGCAGCTTTGGCGGGGGGGCCCGAGAGACCCAGTACTTC
abundance: .; j_gene: TRBJ2-5; d_gene: TRBD2; v_gene: TRBV6-5; CDR3aa: CASSWASGAQETQYF; CDR3nt: TGTGCCAGCAGTTGGGCTAGCGGGGCCCAAGAGACCCAGTACTTC
abundance: .; j_gene: TRBJ2-3; d_gene: TRBD1; v_gene: TRBV18; CDR3aa: CASSLTGGTSTDTQYF; CDR3nt: TGTGCCAGCTCATTGACAGGGGGAACTAGCACAGATACGCAGTATTTT
abundance: .; j_gene: TRBJ2-7; d_gene: TRBD2; v_gene: TRBV5-4; CDR3aa: CASSLGGLAGGYSYEQYF; CDR3nt: TGTGCCAGCTCCCTTGGGGGCCTAGCGGGGGGGTATTCATACGAGCAGTACTTC